This record covers a single T cell receptor beta chain. PCR amplification relied on 60 Vbeta primers (plus 13 Jbeta primers). Assay used: immunoSEQ multiplex PCR; TCRdb lists only in-frame clones, some missing. The sample gives 200,000 to 300,000 clones, 84% of which show up once; about 2% is in the top ten. The V end lost 0 bases, the J end lost 4 bases, and 10 bases lay between the germline ends. This CDR3 has 14 amino acids. Germline-derived CDR1 and CDR2 are SGDLS and YYNGEE. This specimen comes from a study of cytomegalovirus exposure and HLA in healthy donors. J is TRBJ2-5 and V is TRBV9; the D gene is possibly TRBD2 (6 bases). Sequences were obtained from PBMCs. The TCR comes from a woman aged 40 to 50 in good health and CMV-seropositive. CDR3 in amino acids: CASSVGGSGETQYF. CDR3 DNA: TGTGCCAGCAGCGTAGGGGGTAGCGGAGAGACCCAGTACTTC.